These 32 T cell receptor beta chains originate from one sample sequenced in a study of T cells after yellow fever vaccination. Using its own MiXCR run on the 5' RACE reads, TCRdb lists one record per CDR3 protein. The sample holds around 400,000 distinct CDR3 sequences; around a tenth are singletons and the top ten take roughly 18%. The sample was PBMCs, taken on the day of the first yellow fever vaccination. The receptors stem from a man younger than 30 who received the YFV17D yellow fever vaccine.

The chain links TRBV18 to TRBJ1-1; D possibly corresponds to TRBD1 (5 bases). Germline lookup yields CDR1 KGHSH and CDR2 LQKENI. The V end lost 6 bases, the J end lost 4 bases, and 12 bases lay between the germline ends. CDR3 length: 13 residues. The CDR3: CASSARDPTEAFF. CDR3 bases: TGTGCCAGCTCGGCCAGGGATCCCACTGAAGCTTTCTTT.

This chain links TRBV7-2 with TRBJ2-3; D is unclear. The CDR3 consists of 15 residues. Trimming took 2 bases from V and 0 from J, leaving 9 bases between them. Germline lookup yields CDR1 SGHTA and CDR2 FQGNSA. The CDR3 here is CASSLQSVSTDTQYF. The CDR3 nucleotides are TGTGCCAGCAGCTTACAAAGCGTTAGCACAGATACGCAGTATTTT.

This clonotype turned up a few times. The chain is built from TRBV7-2 and TRBJ2-1; TRBD1 matches 9 bases. Germline V gene lookup returns CDR1 SGHTA and CDR2 FQGNSA. V gave up 8 bases and J gave up 4 bases; unmatched junction bases: 9. CDR3 size: 15 residues. The CDR3 region has the DNA TGTGCCAGCCGAACCCCACAGGGGGCTTACAATGAGCAGTTCTTC. This sequence encodes CASRTPQGAYNEQFF.

This clonotype was counted a few times. The gene calls are TRBV29-1 and TRBJ1-5, with 7 bases matching TRBD1. Germline CDR1 and CDR2: SQVTM and ANQGSEA. The J segment lost 6 bases and the V segment lost 4 bases, leaving 3 bases of the junction unmatched. CDR3 length equals 12 residues. The CDR3 sequence is CSVGTGLQPQHF. CDR3 nucleotides: TGCAGCGTTGGGACAGGTCTTCAGCCCCAGCATTTT.

This clonotype was counted at least ten times. This rearrangement joins TRBV6-5 to TRBJ2-1; D gene unclear. This CDR3 contains 13 residues. V was pared by 4 bases and J by 5 bases, with 9 bases between. The germline gives CDR1 MNHEY, CDR2 SVGAGI. The CDR3 spells CASSSLLDNEQFF. DNA for the CDR3: TGTGCCAGCAGTTCCCTATTGGACAATGAGCAGTTCTTC.

The V gene is TRBV7-9, the J gene TRBJ2-1; no clear D. The CDR3 has 13 residues. Germline values: CDR1 SEHNR, CDR2 FQNEAQ (reference sequence). Trimming took 1 base from V and 4 from J, leaving 5 bases between them. The CDR3 sequence: CASSLEQYNEQFF. For the CDR3, the DNA is TGTGCCAGCAGCTTAGAACAGTACAATGAGCAGTTCTTC.

This clonotype was counted only a few times. The rearrangement joins TRBV7-2 to TRBJ2-7; 7 bases fit TRBD1. The ends lost 6 bases at V and 0 bases at J; junction bases unmatched: 5. This CDR3 comprises 14 residues. Germline values: CDR1 SGHTA, CDR2 FQGNSA. The CDR3 region is CASSFTGASYEQYF. The CDR3 nucleotides are TGTGCCAGCAGTTTCACAGGGGCCTCCTACGAGCAGTACTTC.

This clonotype showed up just a few times. The V call is TRBV19, the J call TRBJ1-1; D gene ambiguous. The CDR3 spans 13 residues. The germline V gene encodes CDR1 LNHDA and CDR2 SQIVND (reference sequence). The V gene lost 5 bases and the J gene lost 6 bases, with 13 bases spanning the gap. For the CDR3, the DNA is TGTGCCAGTAGTCTTTCAGCTACCGCTGAAGCTTTCTTT. Encoded protein: CASSLSATAEAFF.

This clonotype was counted between two and nine times. V is TRBV7-2 and J is TRBJ2-1; 16 bases agree with TRBD2. Germline CDR1 and CDR2: SGHTA and FQGNSA. Losses at the gene ends were 5 bases for V and 9 bases for J; bases not matched to a gene: 7. The length of the CDR3 is 16 residues. CDR3 DNA sequence: TGTGCCAGCAGCCTGGGACTAGCGGGGGGGGGGAGTGAGCAGTTCTTC. This codes for CASSLGLAGGGSEQFF.

This clonotype turned up a few times. This rearrangement joins TRBV20-1 to TRBJ1-1, with 9 bases fitting TRBD1. J gave up 4 bases and V 2 bases, and 8 bases lay outside the gene matches. Germline-derived CDR1 and CDR2 are DFQATT and SNEGSKA (reference sequence). CDR3 length: 15 residues. The CDR3 DNA sequence: TGCAGTGCTAGACTCTCGGGACAGGGCAGCACTGAAGCTTTCTTT. This codes for CSARLSGQGSTEAFF.

The chain uses TRBV12-3 or TRBV12-4 and TRBJ2-7, with TRBD1 matching 8 bases. The CDR3 runs to 15 residues. V trimming: 4 bases; J trimming: 4 bases; junction bases outside the gene matches: 9. CDR3: CASSSMDRVIYEQYF. The CDR3 region has the DNA TGTGCCAGCAGTTCCATGGACAGGGTCATTTACGAGCAGTACTTC.

The chain joins TRBV7-3 to TRBJ2-2; 8 bases match TRBD2. This CDR3 is 15 amino acids long. Losses at the gene ends were 8 bases for V and 6 bases for J; bases not matched to a gene: 11. Germline CDR1 and CDR2: SGHTA and FQGTGA. CDR3 nucleotide sequence: TGTGCCAGCGGCCTCGGGGGGGCCGGTTCCGGGGAGCTGTTTTTT. This translates into CASGLGGAGSGELFF.

The gene calls are TRBV9 and TRBJ1-4; 10 nucleotides agree with TRBD1. After removal of 4 bases from V and 4 bases from J, the junction contained 4 bases not matched to a gene. The CDR3 loop spans 15 amino acids. The germline CDR1 and CDR2 sequences are SGDLS and YYNGEE. The CDR3 here is CASSRDRGRNEKLFF. The CDR3 DNA reads as TGTGCCAGCAGCCGGGACAGGGGCCGTAATGAAAAACTGTTTTTT.

This clonotype showed up just a few times. V gene TRBV2 combines with J gene TRBJ1-1, with D tentatively TRBD1 (6 bases). This CDR3 is built from 11 residues. CDR1 is SNHLY, CDR2 FYNNEI, per germline. V gave up 6 bases and J gave up 7 bases, with 9 bases separating them. CDR3 amino acids: CASSYRVEAFF. The CDR3 DNA reads TGTGCCAGCAGCTACAGGGTTGAAGCTTTCTTT.

This clonotype has just a few counts. The chain is built from TRBV6-5 and TRBJ1-3, with D unclear. The ends were cut back, 2 bases at V and 2 bases at J, with 10 bases in the middle. CDR1 is MNHEY and CDR2 is SVGAGI in the germline V gene. This CDR3 is 15 amino acids long. CDR3 DNA sequence: TGTGCCAGCAGTTACCGTCCGGAGCCTGGAAACACCATATATTTT. It is translated as CASSYRPEPGNTIYF.

The V and J genes are TRBV6-6 and TRBJ2-7; no definite D call. The germline V gene has CDR1 MNHNY and CDR2 SVGAGI (reference sequence). V was trimmed by 4 bases and J by 2 bases, leaving 9 bases between them. The length of the CDR3 is 13 residues. The chain's CDR3 is CASSFQRAYEQYF. The CDR3 nucleotides read TGTGCCAGCAGTTTCCAGAGAGCCTACGAGCAGTACTTC.

V is TRBV4-1 and J is TRBJ2-7; D is possibly TRBD1 (6 bases). V lost 4 bases and J 2 bases, leaving 15 bases between the germline ends. From germline, CDR1 is MGHRA and CDR2 YSYEKL. The CDR3 is 15 residues long. CDR3 in DNA: TGCGCCAGCAGCCCCGCGGACAGAGCGGCCTACGAGCAGTACTTC. It specifies CASSPADRAAYEQYF.

A few counts support this clonotype. The CDR3 coding sequence is TGTGCCACCAGTGATTCTCAGGGGTACCACAATGAGCAGTTCTTC. It specifies CATSDSQGYHNEQFF. The chain combines TRBV24-1 with TRBJ2-1, with a weak D call TRBD1 (6 bases). Germline assignment: CDR1 KGHDR and CDR2 SFDVKD. This CDR3 region has 15 residues. Trimming took off 2 bases at V and 5 bases at J, with 12 bases between the two ends.

The chain has TRBV12-3 or TRBV12-4 and TRBJ2-7; possibly TRBD1 for D (5 bases). This CDR3 region has 13 residues. V gave up 6 bases and J gave up 2 bases, with 11 bases separating them. The CDR3 reads CASRKTGTYEQYF. The CDR3 nucleotides are TGTGCCAGCAGGAAAACAGGAACCTACGAGCAGTACTTC.

The V call is TRBV27, the J call TRBJ2-5; 10 positions agree with TRBD2. The junction had 7 bases not matched to a gene; V was cut back by 4 bases and J by 5 bases. Germline CDR1 reads MNHEY; CDR2 reads SMNVEV (reference sequence). This CDR3 is 15 amino acids long. CDR3 sequence: CASSSLAGYGETQYF. DNA of the CDR3: TGTGCCAGCAGTTCACTAGCGGGGTATGGGGAGACCCAGTACTTC.

The chain carries TRBV7-2 and TRBJ2-5, with TRBD1 as a possible D gene (5 bases). The CDR3 spans 12 residues. CDR1 and CDR2 (germline): SGHTA, FQGNSA. V lost 7 bases, J lost 2 bases, and 8 bases lay in between. The chain's CDR3 is CASTREQETQYF. Written as DNA, the CDR3 is TGTGCCAGCACCAGGGAACAAGAGACCCAGTACTTC.

This sequence joins TRBV6-2 or TRBV6-3 and TRBJ2-7, with a weak D call TRBD1 (6 bases). Looked up from germline, CDR1 is MNHEY and CDR2 is SVGEGT. The CDR3 covers 12 residues. V was shortened by 8 bases and J by 3 bases, with 11 bases between the two germline ends. DNA for the CDR3: TGTGCCAGCTGCGGCAGGGGCTACGAGCAGTACGTC. It codes for CASCGRGYEQYV.

The chain has TRBV11-2 and TRBJ2-3; possible D gene TRBD2, 6 bases. The germline V gene encodes CDR1 SGHAT and CDR2 FQNNGV. V was shortened by 5 bases and J by 4 bases, with 16 bases between the two germline ends. This CDR3 is 15 amino acids long. Here the CDR3 DNA reads TGTGCCAGCAGCCGAGGGACCGGGAGTGCAGATACGCAGTATTTT. Translating it yields CASSRGTGSADTQYF. The whole variable domain, remainder taken from reference TRBV11-2 and TRBJ2-3, is EAGVAQSPRYKIIEKRQSVAFWCNPISGHATLYWYQQILGQGPKLLIQFQNNGVVDDSQLPKDRFSAERLKGVDSTLKIQPAKLEDSAVYLCASSRGTGSADTQYFGPGTRLTVL.

A remark on this clonotype: At one end, the junction sequence differs from germline, possibly due to a read error. The chain couples TRBV5-1 to TRBJ2-1; D is tentatively TRBD1 or TRBD2 (5 bases each). Germline values: CDR1 SGHRS, CDR2 YFSETQ. There are 15 residues in the CDR3. CDR3 nucleotide sequence: TGCGCCAGCAGTTTCCGGGACGGGCCCTACGATGAGCAGTTCTTC. Translated: CASSFRDGPYDEQFF.

This clonotype was counted many times. This rearrangement joins TRBV7-2 to TRBJ2-5; D remains ambiguous. Germline CDR1 reads SGHTA; CDR2 reads FQGNSA. This CDR3 is built from 12 residues. The germline V and J ends were trimmed by 3 bases and 5 bases, with 7 bases remaining between them. The CDR3 protein is CASSFNGETQYF. CDR3 nucleotides: TGTGCCAGCAGCTTTAACGGGGAGACCCAGTACTTC.

Here the CDR3 reads CASSSYRVGDYGYTF. CDR3 sequence (DNA): TGTGCCAGCAGTTCCTACAGGGTTGGGGACTATGGCTACACCTTC. The chain couples TRBV7-2 to TRBJ1-2, with a possible D match to TRBD1 (6 bases). V was clipped by 6 bases and J by 3 bases, with 17 bases between them. The V gene's germline CDR1 is SGHTA and CDR2 FQGNSA. The length of the CDR3 is 15 residues.

This clonotype turned up a few times. V is TRBV5-1 and J is TRBJ2-1; no clear D gene. The V and J ends lost 0 bases and 6 bases respectively, with 16 bases between them. CDR1 and CDR2 (germline): SGHRS, YFSETQ. The CDR3 is 16 residues long. CDR3 DNA sequence: TGCGCCAGCAGCTTGGCCAGAGCAGTGCCGGGCAATGAGCAGTTCTTC. The encoded protein is CASSLARAVPGNEQFF. The full variable domain, with the rest looked up from reference TRBV5-1 and TRBJ2-1, is KAGVTQTPRYLIKTRGQQVTLSCSPISGHRSVSWYQQTPGQGLQFLFEYFSETQRNKGNFPGRFSGRQFSNSRSEMNVSTLELGDSALYLCASSLARAVPGNEQFFGPGTRLTVL.

The genes are TRBV6-1 and TRBJ2-3; 7 nucleotides match TRBD1. Looked up from germline, CDR1 is MNHNS and CDR2 is SASEGT. This CDR3 has 14 residues. The V gene end was trimmed by 6 bases and the J gene end by 6 bases; junction bases not matched to a gene: 9. Here the CDR3 reads CASSPDRPRDTQYF. DNA of the CDR3: TGTGCCAGCAGCCCGGACAGGCCTCGGGATACGCAGTATTTT.

The table lists this clonotype with a few counts. The chain carries TRBV20-1 and TRBJ2-1; D may be TRBD1 or TRBD2 (6 bases each). V lost 4 bases to trimming and J lost 5 bases, with 18 bases between them. CDR1 is DFQATT and CDR2 is SNEGSKA in the germline V gene (reference sequence). The CDR3 has 15 residues. The CDR3 sequence is CSATDAGGHDNEQFF. The CDR3 DNA sequence: TGCAGTGCTACCGATGCCGGGGGACATGACAATGAGCAGTTCTTC.

This clonotype was detected a few times. The gene calls are TRBV19 and TRBJ2-1; TRBD2 matches 9 bases. The CDR3 loop spans 14 amino acids. V lost 6 bases and J lost 9; bases outside the gene matches: 9. CDR1 is LNHDA and CDR2 is SQIVND in the germline V gene (reference sequence). The CDR3 DNA sequence: TGTGCCAGTAGCAGCTCGGGACTAGCACCTGAGCAGTTCTTC. Protein sequence: CASSSSGLAPEQFF. Drawing the rest from reference TRBV19 and TRBJ2-1, the complete variable domain is DGGITQSPKYLFRKEGQNVTLSCEQNLNHDAMYWYRQDPGQGLRLIYYSQIVNDFQKGDIAEGYSVSREKKESFPLTVTSAQKNPTAFYLCASSSSGLAPEQFFGPGTRLTVL.

The table lists this clonotype with a few counts. This chain links TRBV29-1 with TRBJ1-5, with a weak D call TRBD1 (6 bases). V was trimmed by 4 bases and J by 2 bases, leaving 9 bases between them. This CDR3 contains 13 residues. From germline, CDR1 is SQVTM and CDR2 ANQGSEA. CDR3: CSVVSGGNQPQHF. The CDR3, as DNA: TGCAGCGTTGTTTCAGGGGGCAATCAGCCCCAGCATTTT.

This sequence joins TRBV5-1 and TRBJ2-7; a possible D gene is TRBD1 (6 bases). Germline V gene lookup returns CDR1 SGHRS and CDR2 YFSETQ. The CDR3 spans 13 residues. The V end lost 7 bases, the J end lost 7 bases, and 18 bases lay between the germline ends. The CDR3 loop reads CASGRDTMSEQYV. Written as DNA, the CDR3 is TGCGCCAGCGGCCGGGACACCATGTCTGAGCAGTACGTC.